This T cell receptor beta chain was profiled in a study of CD8 T cells in Susac syndrome. This CDR3 region has 18 residues. CDR1 KGHDR and CDR2 SFDVKD come from the germline V gene. The germline V and J ends were trimmed by 7 bases and 7 bases, with 30 bases remaining between them. Random hexamers primed reverse transcription of about 0.5 to 1 ug RNA. Using its own MiXCR run on the immunoSEQ multiplex PCR reads, TCRdb lists one record per CDR3 protein. The sample shows 150,000 to 200,000 distinct CDR3 sequences, approximately 94% of them seen only once. The chain carries TRBV24-1 and TRBJ1-2; D remains unclear. This receptor was obtained from a human donor with multiple sclerosis. The sample consisted of CD4+ T cells from PBMCs. Here the CDR3 DNA reads TGTGCCACCAGGGTGCGGGAGGTGGCCTTCCGCCGATGCGGTGGCTACACCTTC. This translates into CATRVREVAFRRCGGYTF.